This T cell receptor (beta chain) is from a study of T cell responses to AZD1222 COVID-19 vaccine. Study conclusions and caveats: CD4 TCRs linked to vaccination spanned spike, dominating at 160-218 and 743-854. The donor group comprised mostly white British people and more females; the analysis possibly underestimated clonal diversity.

Comment on this clone: What it binds is unknown.

Measured with immunoSEQ multiplex PCR; TCRdb has only the in-frame clones, and not every one. The table shows some 87,000 clones, with 75% to 90% occurring only once. Sequences were derived from peripheral blood, sampled on day 0 of AZD1222 vaccination. The TCR was taken from an adult in good health.

Written as DNA, the CDR3 is TGTGCCTGGAGTCTTCACCTGAACACTGAAGCTTTCTTT. Translated, it gives CAWSLHLNTEAFF. The gene calls are TRBV30 and TRBJ1-1, with D hard to call. The CDR3 length is 13 residues. The V end lost 2 bases, the J end lost 0 bases, and 7 bases lay between the germline ends. CDR1 and CDR2 (germline): GTSNPN, SVGIG (reference sequence).